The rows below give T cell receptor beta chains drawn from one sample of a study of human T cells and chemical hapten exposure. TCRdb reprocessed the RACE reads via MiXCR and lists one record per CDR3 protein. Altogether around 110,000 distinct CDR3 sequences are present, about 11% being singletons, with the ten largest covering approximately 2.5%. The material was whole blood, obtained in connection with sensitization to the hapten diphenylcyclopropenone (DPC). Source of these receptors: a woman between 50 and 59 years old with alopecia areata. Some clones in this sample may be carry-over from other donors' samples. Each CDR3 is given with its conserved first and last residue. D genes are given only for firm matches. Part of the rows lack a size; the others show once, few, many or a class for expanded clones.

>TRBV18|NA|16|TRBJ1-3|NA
TGTGCCAGCTCACCAGATGCCGGGTTCACTGGAAACACCATATATTTT
CASSPDAGFTGNTIYF
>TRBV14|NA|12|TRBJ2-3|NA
TGTGCCAGCAGCCAAGTACCTGATACGCAGTATTTT
CASSQVPDTQYF
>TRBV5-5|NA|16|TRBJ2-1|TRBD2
TGTGCCAGCAGCTTGGAACGGCCTAGCGGGTTAAATGAGCAGTTCTTC
CASSLERPSGLNEQFF
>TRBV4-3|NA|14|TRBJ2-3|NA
TGCGCCAGCAGCAGAGAGGGTTACTCAGATACGCAGTATTTT
CASSREGYSDTQYF
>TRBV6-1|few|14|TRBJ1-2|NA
TGTGCCAGCAGTCGGGGCGAACTTTCCTATGGCTACACCTTC
CASSRGELSYGYTF
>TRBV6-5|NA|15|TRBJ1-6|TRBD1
TGTGCCAGCAGATGGGCCGGGACAGGCGGTTCACCCCTCCACTTT
CASRWAGTGGSPLHF
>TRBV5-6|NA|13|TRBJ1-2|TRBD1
TGTGCCAGCAGCTCCAGGGGGTTCGATGGCTACACCTTC
CASSSRGFDGYTF
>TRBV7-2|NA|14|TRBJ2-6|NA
TGTGCCAGCTTCCCCTACTCTGGGGCCAACGTCCGGACTTTC
CASFPYSGANVRTF
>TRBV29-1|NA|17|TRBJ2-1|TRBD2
TGCAGCGTCAAGATGGGGGCGGGAGGGCCCTCCTACAATGAGCAGTTCTTC
CSVKMGAGGPSYNEQFF
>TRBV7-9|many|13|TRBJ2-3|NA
TGTGCCAGCAGCTTCAGGGGCAAGGATACGCAGTATTTT
CASSFRGKDTQYF
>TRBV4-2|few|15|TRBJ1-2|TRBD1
TGTGCCAGCAGCCAAGTTGGGACAGGGGGCTATGGCTACACCTTC
CASSQVGTGGYGYTF
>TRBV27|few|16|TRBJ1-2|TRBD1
TGTGCCAGCAGTCCTTACCTTGACAGGGGATCCCTTGGCTACACCTTC
CASSPYLDRGSLGYTF
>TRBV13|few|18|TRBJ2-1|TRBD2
TGTGCCAGCAGCTCCCGTGGGGCGGGAGGTTCCTCCTACAATGAGCAGTTCTTC
CASSSRGAGGSSYNEQFF
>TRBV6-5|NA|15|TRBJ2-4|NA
TGTGCCAGCAGTTACTCGCCCACGATAGAAAACATTCAGTACTTC
CASSYSPTIENIQYF
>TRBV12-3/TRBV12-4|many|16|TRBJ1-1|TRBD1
TGTGCCAGCAGACCCGCGCGACAGGGGCGAAACACTGAAGCTTTCTTT
CASRPARQGRNTEAFF
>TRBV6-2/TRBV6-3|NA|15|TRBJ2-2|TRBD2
TGTGCCAGCCGGACGGGACTAGCGGAAACCGGGGAGCTGTTTTTT
CASRTGLAETGELFF
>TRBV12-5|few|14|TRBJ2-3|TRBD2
TGTGCTAGTGGTTTGAGCGGGGGGGCAGATACGCAGTATTTT
CASGLSGGADTQYF
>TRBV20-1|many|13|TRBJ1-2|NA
TGCAGTGCTAGAGTTCAGGGGAACTATGGCTACACCTTC
CSARVQGNYGYTF
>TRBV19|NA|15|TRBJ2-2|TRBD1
TGTGCCAGTAGTGGGGACAGGCCGGGCACCGGGGAGCTGTTTTTT
CASSGDRPGTGELFF
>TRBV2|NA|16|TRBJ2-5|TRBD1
TGTGCCAGCAGTGGAGCCTCGACAGGGGGCCGGGAGACCCAGTACTTC
CASSGASTGGRETQYF
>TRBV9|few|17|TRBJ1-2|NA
TGTGCCAGCAGCGTAGGTGCGGCAGGGGAGCCCCCAGGTGGCTACACCTTC
CASSVGAAGEPPGGYTF
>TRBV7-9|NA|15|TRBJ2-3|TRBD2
TGTGCCAGCAGCTTACATGGGACTACCACAGATACGCAGTATTTT
CASSLHGTTTDTQYF
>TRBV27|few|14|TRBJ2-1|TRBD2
TGTGCCAGCACCCGGGGGGGAACCTACAATGAGCAGTTCTTC
CASTRGGTYNEQFF
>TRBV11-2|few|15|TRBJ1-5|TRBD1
TGTGCCAGCAGCTTAACAGGGGGCGGCAATCAGCCCCAGCATTTT
CASSLTGGGNQPQHF
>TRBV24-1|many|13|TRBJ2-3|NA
TGTGCCACCAGTGATTTCGCCGTCGATACGCAGTATTTT
CATSDFAVDTQYF
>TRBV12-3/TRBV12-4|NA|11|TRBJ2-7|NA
TGTGCCAGCAGCTTCGGGGACGAGCAGTACTTC
CASSFGDEQYF
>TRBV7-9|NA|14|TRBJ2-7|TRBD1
TGTGCCAGCAGCCCGGACAGGGGGGCCTACGAGCAGTACTTC
CASSPDRGAYEQYF
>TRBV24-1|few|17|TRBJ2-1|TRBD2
TGTGCCACCAGTGATGGGACTAGCGGGGGGGCGTACAATGAGCAGTTCTTC
CATSDGTSGGAYNEQFF
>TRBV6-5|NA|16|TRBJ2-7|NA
TGTGCCAGCGCGTCGCTCCGGGACAAACCCTCCTACGAGCAGTACTTC
CASASLRDKPSYEQYF
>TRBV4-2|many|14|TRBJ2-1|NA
TGTGCCAGCAGCCCCTCACTCTACGGGAATGAGCAGTTCTTC
CASSPSLYGNEQFF
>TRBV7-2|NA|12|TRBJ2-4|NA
TGTGCCAGCAGCTTAGAATTGAACATTCAGTACTTC
CASSLELNIQYF
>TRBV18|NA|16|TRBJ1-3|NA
TGTGCCAGCTCACCAGAAACATCCCCTTCTGGAAACACCATATATTTT
CASSPETSPSGNTIYF
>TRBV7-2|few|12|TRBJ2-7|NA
TGTGCCAGCAGCAGGGGGATCTACGAGCAGTACTTC
CASSRGIYEQYF
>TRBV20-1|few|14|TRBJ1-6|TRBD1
TGCAGTGCTAGAGGAACAGGGGCCGATTCACCCCTCCACTTT
CSARGTGADSPLHF
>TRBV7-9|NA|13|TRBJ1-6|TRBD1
TGTGCCATCCCGGGGCAGGGGGATTCACCCCTCCACTTT
CAIPGQGDSPLHF
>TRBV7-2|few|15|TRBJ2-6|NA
TGTGCCAGCAGGCTAGGGGGGTCTGGGGCCAACGTCCTGACTTTC
CASRLGGSGANVLTF
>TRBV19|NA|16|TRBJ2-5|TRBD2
TGTGCCAGTAGTGTCCTCCCCAGCGGGGTGTTTGAGACCCAGTACTTC
CASSVLPSGVFETQYF
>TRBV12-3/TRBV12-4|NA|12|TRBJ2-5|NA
TGTGCCAGCAGTCGAGACAGGCCGGGGGTGTACTTC
CASSRDRPGVYF
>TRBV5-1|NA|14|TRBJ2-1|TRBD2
TGCGCCAGCAGCCTAGGACTAGCGGGAAGGGAGCAGTTCTTC
CASSLGLAGREQFF
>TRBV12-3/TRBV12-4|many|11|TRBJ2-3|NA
TGTGCCAGCAAGCAAGCAGATACGCAGTATTTT
CASKQADTQYF
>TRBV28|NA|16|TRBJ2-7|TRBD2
TGTGCCAGCAGTTCGCCCGGACTAGGTGCGTCCTACGAGCAGTACTTC
CASSSPGLGASYEQYF
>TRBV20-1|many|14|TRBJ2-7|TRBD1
TGCAGTGCTCGATCCGGGACAGGGGGCATCGAGCAGTACTTC
CSARSGTGGIEQYF
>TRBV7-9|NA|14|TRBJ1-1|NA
TGTGCCAGCTATATGCTCACAGAGGACACTGAAGCTTTCTTT
CASYMLTEDTEAFF
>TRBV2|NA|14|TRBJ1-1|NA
TGTGCCAGCAGCGTCATAGTAAGGGGCACTGAAGCTTTCTTT
CASSVIVRGTEAFF
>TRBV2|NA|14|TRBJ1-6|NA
TGTGCCAGCAGTGAAGGGCCGGCAGGGGCACCCCTCCACTTT
CASSEGPAGAPLHF
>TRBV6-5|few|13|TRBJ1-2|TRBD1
TGTGCCAGCAGAACAGGGGTTAACTATGGCTACACCTTC
CASRTGVNYGYTF